This TCR beta chain was recovered during a study of response to subunit inactivated influenza vaccine. Findings and caveats of the study: Authors suggested few new T cells are recruited by each seasonal influenza vaccination.

CDR1 SNHLY and CDR2 FYNNEI come from the germline V gene. This CDR3 comprises 14 residues. The V gene lost 4 bases and the J gene lost 4 bases, with 8 bases spanning the gap. TCRdb processed the RT-PCR reads anew with MiXCR; each CDR3 protein has one entry. The sample has about half a million distinct CDR3 sequences, around 8% seen once. In the case of this clonotype: No antigen is known for it.

This material consisted of PBMCs from blood, taken around 2 years after vaccination. The chain links TRBV2 to TRBJ1-6, with a possible D match to TRBD1 (5 bases). The receptor was isolated from a man between 50 and 69 years old who received an inactivated influenza vaccine. CDR3 bases: TGTGCCAGCAGTGTGGCAGGGTATAATTCACCCCTCCACTTT. Protein: CASSVAGYNSPLHF.